Each of the 21 T cell receptor beta chains below was sequenced from the same sample in a study of T cell repertoires in cytomegalovirus infection. One entry per CDR3 protein results from TCRdb running MiXCR on the reads. The data contain around 170,000 distinct CDR3 sequences, roughly a sixth of them singletons. Sequencing used CD8+ T cells from PBMCs. All receptors come from a human donor in good health (CMV status not recorded). Some clones in this sample may be carry-over from other donors' samples.

This clonotype was seen a few times. The CDR3 region is CASSLPQQARSDNEQFF. CDR3 DNA sequence: TGTGCCAGCAGTCTCCCACAACAGGCAAGGAGCGACAATGAGCAGTTCTTC. The chain uses TRBV28 and TRBJ2-1; possible D gene TRBD1, 5 bases. CDR3 length equals 17 residues. Trimming took 5 bases from V and 5 from J, leaving 22 bases between them. From germline, CDR1 is MDHEN and CDR2 SYDVKM.

The rearrangement links TRBV13 to TRBJ2-3; weak D call: TRBD2 (6 bases). Germline V lookup: CDR1 PRHDT, CDR2 FYEKMQ (reference sequence). CDR3 length: 15 amino acids. The V end lost 5 bases, the J end lost 2 bases, and 14 bases lay between the germline ends. As DNA, the CDR3 is TGTGCCAGCAGCAGCCGACTAGTATCCACAGATACGCAGTATTTT. It codes for CASSSRLVSTDTQYF.

This clonotype was counted ten times or more. V is TRBV12-3 or TRBV12-4 and J is TRBJ1-5; D is possibly TRBD1 (5 bases). Trimming left V 6 bases short and J 2 bases short, with 8 bases between. This CDR3 is built from 13 residues. CDR3 nucleotides: TGTGCCAGCAGCGACAGTCGCAATCAGCCCCAGCATTTT. This encodes CASSDSRNQPQHF.

This clonotype was found a few times. This chain joins TRBV19 and TRBJ2-1, with TRBD2 as a possible D gene (5 bases). V lost 3 bases and J lost 8, with 8 bases in between. There are 12 residues in the CDR3. CDR1 and CDR2 from the germline V gene are LNHDA and SQIVND (reference sequence). The CDR3, as DNA: TGTGCCAGTAGTATTAGGGAGCATGAGCAGTTCTTC. Translated: CASSIREHEQFF. Full variable domain (rest looked up from reference TRBV19 and TRBJ2-1): DGGITQSPKYLFRKEGQNVTLSCEQNLNHDAMYWYRQDPGQGLRLIYYSQIVNDFQKGDIAEGYSVSREKKESFPLTVTSAQKNPTAFYLCASSIREHEQFFGPGTRLTVL.

The J gene is TRBJ1-1, the V gene TRBV7-3; D remains unclear. The CDR3 consists of 14 residues. Germline lookup yields CDR1 SGHTA and CDR2 FQGTGA. V lost 1 base to trimming and J lost 4 bases, with 10 bases between them. The CDR3 here is CASSLKGLGTEAFF. The CDR3 DNA reads as TGTGCCAGCAGCTTAAAAGGGTTAGGCACTGAAGCTTTCTTT. The full variable domain, its missing parts supplied by reference TRBV7-3 and TRBJ1-1, is GAGVSQTPSNKVTEKGKYVELRCDPISGHTALYWYRQSLGQGPEFLIYFQGTGAADDSGLPNDRFFAVRPEGSVSTLKIQRTERGDSAVYLCASSLKGLGTEAFFGQGTRLTVV.

The chain is built from TRBV6-6 and TRBJ1-2; D uncertain. CDR1 and CDR2 from the germline V gene are MNHNY and SVGAGI (reference sequence). Trimming removed 5 bases at V and 6 bases at J, with 13 bases between. The length of the CDR3 is 13 residues. The CDR3 protein is CASSPYHRDGYTF. CDR3 nucleotide sequence: TGTGCCAGCAGTCCTTATCACCGGGATGGCTACACCTTC.

The chain couples TRBV12-3 or TRBV12-4 to TRBJ2-1; tentative D call: TRBD1 (5 bases). This CDR3 contains 14 residues. With 4 bases removed from V and 4 bases from J, the gap between germline ends came to 11 bases. The CDR3 DNA reads as TGTGCCAGCAGTTCGCGACAGAAATACAATGAGCAGTTCTTC. Translating it yields CASSSRQKYNEQFF.

The sample holds a few counts of this clonotype. The chain couples TRBV7-6 to TRBJ1-1; D is unclear. The length of the CDR3 is 12 residues. V was shortened by 4 bases and J by 4 bases, with 7 bases between the two germline ends. The germline V gene encodes CDR1 SGHVS and CDR2 FNYEAQ. CDR3 amino acids: CASSSRATEAFF. DNA for the CDR3: TGTGCCAGCAGCTCCCGGGCCACTGAAGCTTTCTTT. The full variable domain, rest sourced from reference TRBV7-6 and TRBJ1-1, is GAGVSQSPRYKVTKRGQDVALRCDPISGHVSLYWYRQALGQGPEFLTYFNYEAQQDKSGLPNDRFSAERPEGSISTLTIQRTEQRDSAMYRCASSSRATEAFFGQGTRLTVV.

The chain links TRBV7-9 to TRBJ2-7; a possible D gene is TRBD2 (6 bases). Per the germline V gene, CDR1 is SEHNR and CDR2 is FQNEAQ (reference sequence). The CDR3 is 16 residues long. V lost 5 bases to trimming and J lost 9 bases, with 26 bases between them. The CDR3 here is CASSPSVSSARGGQYF. The CDR3 nucleotides read TGTGCCAGCAGCCCGTCGGTTTCTAGCGCGCGGGGTGGGCAGTACTTC.

The rearrangement links TRBV7-2 to TRBJ2-4, with unresolved D. Germline CDR1 is SGHTA and CDR2 is FQGNSA. V lost 5 bases to trimming and J lost 9 bases, with 8 bases between them. The CDR3 runs to 11 residues. The CDR3 coding sequence is TGTGCCAGCAGCGCTACGGGCATTCAGTACTTC. Amino acids: CASSATGIQYF.

This clonotype was recorded a few times. The rearrangement links TRBV7-8 to TRBJ1-4; the D is unclear. Germline-derived CDR1 and CDR2 are SGHVS and FQNEAQ. V was shortened by 1 base and J by 8 bases, with 5 bases between the two germline ends. The CDR3 runs to 12 residues. The CDR3: CASSLEAEKLFF. As DNA, the CDR3 is TGTGCCAGCAGCTTAGAGGCCGAAAAACTGTTTTTT.

In its sample, this clonotype was seen a few times. The V call is TRBV6-5, the J call TRBJ2-3; 7 nucleotides match TRBD1. The ends lost 5 bases at V and 9 bases at J; junction bases unmatched: 5. The CDR3 spans 12 residues. Germline values: CDR1 MNHEY, CDR2 SVGAGI. The DNA of the CDR3 is TGTGCCAGCAGTGGCGACAGGGAAACGCAGTATTTT. As protein: CASSGDRETQYF.

This clonotype was seen only a few times. This chain connects TRBV7-2 to TRBJ2-1; D remains ambiguous. Trimming pared 4 bases from V and 6 bases from J, leaving 10 bases between. CDR3 size: 13 residues. CDR1 is SGHTA, CDR2 FQGNSA, per germline. The CDR3 bases are TGTGCCAGCAGCTCGGACCCAGCCAATGAGCAGTTCTTC. This translates into CASSSDPANEQFF.

This clonotype was seen a few times. The chain carries TRBV7-9 and TRBJ1-3, with D uncertain. Germline CDR1 and CDR2: SEHNR and FQNEAQ (reference sequence). Trimming removed 5 bases from V and 3 bases from J, with 14 bases in between. The CDR3 covers 15 residues. The CDR3 loop is CASSPRRAGGNTIYF. The CDR3 region has the DNA TGTGCCAGCAGCCCACGGAGGGCGGGTGGAAACACCATATATTTT.

This clonotype was detected only a few times. The rearrangement uses TRBV4-1 and TRBJ2-5, with a weak D call TRBD2 (5 bases). CDR3 length: 17 residues. Germline V CDR1 and CDR2: MGHRA, YSYEKL. V lost 4 bases and J 3 bases, leaving 21 bases between the germline ends. The CDR3 DNA reads as TGCGCCAGCAGCCCAAAAAGCGGTGGAACTAGTAAAGAGACCCAGTACTTC. Protein sequence: CASSPKSGGTSKETQYF.

The V and J genes are TRBV7-2 and TRBJ2-1; 8 bases line up with TRBD2. Trimming removed 0 bases from V and 6 bases from J; junction bases left unmatched: 10. The CDR3 loop spans 17 amino acids. CDR1 is SGHTA and CDR2 is FQGNSA in the germline V gene. CDR3 sequence (DNA): TGTGCCAGCAGCTTAGCCCAAGAGCGGGAGTGGTTCAATGAGCAGTTCTTC. Its protein is CASSLAQEREWFNEQFF. The variable domain in full, completed from reference TRBV7-2 and TRBJ2-1, reads GAGVSQSPSNKVTEKGKDVELRCDPISGHTALYWYRQSLGQGLEFLIYFQGNSAPDKSGLPSDRFSAERTGGSVSTLTIQRTQQEDSAVYLCASSLAQEREWFNEQFFGPGTRLTVL.

A few counts support this clonotype. This chain connects TRBV19 to TRBJ2-7, with D perhaps matching TRBD1 (5 bases). V lost 3 bases, J lost 0 bases, and 12 bases lay in between. This CDR3 has 15 residues. From germline, CDR1 is LNHDA and CDR2 SQIVND (reference sequence). This chain's CDR3 is CASSMAGFSSYEQYF. The CDR3 DNA follows: TGTGCCAGTAGTATGGCAGGGTTTAGCTCCTACGAGCAGTACTTC.

This clonotype occurred a few times. V gene TRBV19 combines with J gene TRBJ1-1, with D hard to call. Looked up from germline, CDR1 is LNHDA and CDR2 is SQIVND (reference sequence). V lost 3 bases to trimming and J lost 1 base, with 6 bases between them. The CDR3 is 13 residues long. As DNA, the CDR3 is TGTGCCAGTAGTATCAGTCAGAACACTGAAGCTTTCTTT. This sequence encodes CASSISQNTEAFF.

This clonotype was recorded a few times. The J gene is TRBJ2-3, the V gene TRBV5-1; D possibly corresponds to TRBD2 (5 bases). V lost 0 bases, J lost 5 bases, and 10 bases lay in between. Looked up from germline, CDR1 is SGHRS and CDR2 is YFSETQ. There are 14 residues in the CDR3. CDR3 residues: CASSLGGGGDTQYF. The CDR3 bases are TGCGCCAGCAGCTTGGGTGGAGGAGGAGATACGCAGTATTTT.

The genes are TRBV29-1 and TRBJ2-7; 7 bases agree with TRBD1. Germline values: CDR1 SQVTM, CDR2 ANQGSEA. CDR3 size: 16 residues. The V gene end was trimmed by 1 base and the J gene end by 2 bases; junction bases not matched to a gene: 11. CDR3 residues: CSVEAIGKGATYEQYF. In DNA form, the CDR3 reads TGCAGCGTTGAAGCAATTGGAAAGGGGGCGACCTACGAGCAGTACTTC.

The chain joins TRBV7-9 to TRBJ2-7; D gene uncertain. V was cut by 5 bases and J by 7 bases, with 15 bases left in between. Germline loops: CDR1 SEHNR, CDR2 FQNEAQ (reference sequence). This CDR3 has 13 residues. CDR3 coding DNA: TGTGCCAGCAGCCACGAAATGGGGTGGGAGCAGTACTTC. Its translation: CASSHEMGWEQYF. The full variable domain, in which reference TRBV7-9 and TRBJ2-7 provide the parts outside the CDR3, is DTGVSQNPRHKITKRGQNVTFRCDPISEHNRLYWYRQTLGQGPEFLTYFQNEAQLEKSRLLSDRFSAERPKGSFSTLEIQRTEQGDSAMYLCASSHEMGWEQYFGPGTRLTVT.